These 14 T cell receptor beta chains share one sample of origin, sequenced in a study of cytomegalovirus exposure and HLA in healthy donors. 60 Vbeta and 13 Jbeta primers were used in PCR. Sequenced by immunoSEQ multiplex PCR; TCRdb stores in-frame clones only, minus some. The data show around 220,000 clones, under 80% seen once. The sequenced sample was PBMCs. Receptors originate from a woman aged 25 to 39 in good health and CMV-seronegative.

The chain combines TRBV30 with TRBJ2-3, with a weak D call TRBD2 (7 bases). Germline loops: CDR1 GTSNPN, CDR2 SVGIG (reference sequence). Trimming took 4 bases from V and 0 from J, leaving 20 bases between them. This CDR3 has 17 residues. The CDR3 coding sequence is TGTGCCTGGACGAAGGCGGGGGCGTTGAAAAGCACAGATACGCAGTATTTT. This translates into CAWTKAGALKSTDTQYF.

V is TRBV6-1 and J is TRBJ1-1; D not resolved. This CDR3 spans 11 amino acids. Trimming took 5 bases from V and 7 from J, leaving 8 bases between them. Germline loops: CDR1 MNHNS, CDR2 SASEGT. CDR3 in amino acids: CASSYGGEAFF. The CDR3 bases are TGTGCCAGCAGTTACGGCGGTGAAGCTTTCTTT.

The gene calls are TRBV2 and TRBJ1-6; tentatively, D is TRBD1 (5 bases). V lost 6 bases and J lost 7, with 10 bases in between. CDR1 SNHLY and CDR2 FYNNEI come from the germline V gene. The CDR3 length is 13 residues. The CDR3 loop is CASRAGHNSPLHF. In DNA, the CDR3 is TGTGCCAGCAGGGCAGGACACAATTCACCCCTCCACTTT.

The gene calls are TRBV29-1 and TRBJ2-6, with D hard to call. Germline assignment: CDR1 SQVTM and CDR2 ANQGSEA. The length of the CDR3 is 16 residues. Trimming cost V 1 base and J 0 bases, with 10 bases left between them. This CDR3 is CSVEVPEISGANVLTF. CDR3 coding DNA: TGCAGCGTTGAAGTTCCCGAGATCTCTGGGGCCAACGTCCTGACTTTC.

The V and J genes are TRBV6-5 and TRBJ1-5; TRBD1 might be the D (5 bases). Germline V gene lookup returns CDR1 MNHEY and CDR2 SVGAGI. This CDR3 contains 15 residues. V was pared by 2 bases and J by 1 base, with 9 bases between. The CDR3 nucleotides read TGTGCCAGCAGTTACGCAGGGATGAGCAATCAGCCCCAGCATTTT. Translating gives CASSYAGMSNQPQHF.

The chain couples TRBV7-8 to TRBJ2-6, with 8 bases matching TRBD1. In germline, CDR1 is SGHVS, CDR2 FQNEAQ. The V gene end was trimmed by 3 bases and the J gene end by 4 bases; junction bases not matched to a gene: 5. The CDR3 runs to 16 residues. The CDR3 region is CASSLQGAEGANVLTF. The CDR3 nucleotides are TGTGCCAGCAGCTTGCAGGGGGCGGAGGGGGCCAACGTCCTGACTTTC.

The chain carries TRBV7-8 and TRBJ2-5, with D tentatively TRBD2 (6 bases). The CDR3 consists of 11 residues. The V end was cut by 7 bases, the J end by 7 bases, with 10 bases between. Looked up from germline, CDR1 is SGHVS and CDR2 is FQNEAQ. The CDR3 sequence is CASTQAGTQYF. The CDR3 bases are TGTGCCAGCACCCAAGCGGGGACCCAGTACTTC.

This chain links TRBV7-9 with TRBJ1-1; perhaps TRBD1 as D (5 bases). Deletions cut 3 bases from V and 8 bases from J, with 13 bases between. The germline gives CDR1 SEHNR, CDR2 FQNEAQ (reference sequence). The CDR3 covers 13 residues. Written as DNA, the CDR3 is TGTGCCAGCAGCTTCCGGGGGGACTCAGAAGCTTTCTTT. It codes for CASSFRGDSEAFF.

The V call is TRBV4-3, the J call TRBJ1-5, with 10 positions matching TRBD1. V trimming: 2 bases; J trimming: 2 bases; junction bases outside the gene matches: 3. CDR3 size: 16 residues. Germline CDR1 is LGHNA and CDR2 is YSLEER. The CDR3 DNA reads TGCGCCAGCAGCCAAACCGGGACAGGGGGCAATCAGCCCCAGCATTTT. This encodes CASSQTGTGGNQPQHF.

The J gene is TRBJ2-1, the V gene TRBV6-1; TRBD1 aligns across 7 bases. CDR3 length: 15 residues. Unmatched junction bases numbered 7, after V lost 8 bases and J lost 0 bases. CDR1 and CDR2 from the germline V gene are MNHNS and SASEGT. The DNA of the CDR3 is TGTGCCAGCTTCAGGGACAGTTTCTCCTACAATGAGCAGTTCTTC. Translated: CASFRDSFSYNEQFF.

This chain connects TRBV30 to TRBJ1-5, with 8 bases that match TRBD1. Germline CDR1 GTSNPN, CDR2 SVGIG (reference sequence). This CDR3 has 15 residues. V shed 2 bases and J 0 bases; nucleotides not matched to a gene: 3. The CDR3 DNA reads TGTGCCTGGAGTCAGGGGACAGGTAGCAATCAGCCCCAGCATTTT. Residues: CAWSQGTGSNQPQHF.

This clone has a handful of counts. The rearrangement links TRBV18 to TRBJ1-5, with a weak D call TRBD1 (5 bases). Germline CDR1 is KGHSH and CDR2 is LQKENI. V gave up 3 bases and J gave up 4 bases, with 10 bases separating them. CDR3 length equals 14 residues. The CDR3 sequence: CASSPDGTNQPQHF. CDR3 DNA: TGTGCCAGCTCACCGGACGGGACTAATCAGCCCCAGCATTTT.

V usage is TRBV6-5 and J usage is TRBJ2-1; 12 bases line up with TRBD2. V was pared by 0 bases and J by 10 bases, with 7 bases of the junction left unmatched. This CDR3 comprises 16 residues. Germline values: CDR1 MNHEY, CDR2 SVGAGI. The CDR3 DNA reads as TGTGCCAGCAGTTACTCCGAGACTAGCGGGAGCGGGGAGCAGTTCTTC. It encodes CASSYSETSGSGEQFF.

The V gene is TRBV19, the J gene TRBJ2-7; 8 nucleotides match TRBD2. This CDR3 contains 15 residues. The germline CDR1 and CDR2 sequences are LNHDA and SQIVND (reference sequence). Losses at the gene ends were 4 bases for V and 2 bases for J; bases not matched to a gene: 7. The CDR3 DNA reads as TGTGCCAGTAGTACCCTCGGGGGGGGCCCCTACGAGCAGTACTTC. Translated: CASSTLGGGPYEQYF.